The T cell receptor (beta chain) described here comes from a study of CD8 T cells in ankylosing spondylitis. Study results and limitations: With a CD8+ phenotype, disease-linked clones were relatively rare in peripheral blood. There was a TCR beta motif, made of several highly homologous variants, that appeared characteristic of ankylosing spondylitis blood.

Points on this clonotype: Its matching antigen is unknown.

A quantitative 5'-RACE method, one with molecular barcodes, was used to make TCR beta libraries. MiXCR, applied by TCRdb to the 5' RACE reads, yields one record per CDR3 protein. The sample has more than 650,000 distinct CDR3 sequences; about 10% are singletons. V lost 6 bases to trimming and J lost 5 bases, with 10 bases between them. This CDR3 contains 12 residues. CDR1 MNHEY and CDR2 SVGEGT come from the germline V gene. V is TRBV6-2 or TRBV6-3 and J is TRBJ1-1; a possible D gene is TRBD1 (5 bases). The source of this sequence is a male donor with ankylosing spondylitis. Sequencing input: blood, either unsorted or a sorted T cell fraction (not recorded which). CDR3 loop: CASSHRRTEAFF. DNA for the CDR3: TGTGCCAGCAGCCACAGGCGAACTGAAGCTTTCTTT.